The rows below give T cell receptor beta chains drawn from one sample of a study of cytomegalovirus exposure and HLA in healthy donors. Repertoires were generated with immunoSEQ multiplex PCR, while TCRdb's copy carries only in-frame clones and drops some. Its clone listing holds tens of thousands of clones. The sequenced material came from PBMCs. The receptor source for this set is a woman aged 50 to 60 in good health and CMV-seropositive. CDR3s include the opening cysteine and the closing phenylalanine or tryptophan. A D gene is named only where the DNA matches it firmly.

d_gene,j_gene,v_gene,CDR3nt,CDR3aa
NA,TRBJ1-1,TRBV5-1,TGCGCCAGCAGCTACGGGAACACTGAAGCTTTCTTT,CASSYGNTEAFF
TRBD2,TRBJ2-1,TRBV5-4,TGTGCCAGCAGCTCTGGACTAGCGGGATATGGTGATGAGCAGTTCTTC,CASSSGLAGYGDEQFF
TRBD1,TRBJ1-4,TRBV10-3,TGTGCCATCAGCGCCAACCCACCTTCCCGGGACAGCCAAAATGAAAAACTGTTTTTT,CAISANPPSRDSQNEKLFF
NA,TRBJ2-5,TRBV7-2,TGTGCCAGCAGCACCGGACTACCCGGACGGGAGACCCAGTACTTC,CASSTGLPGRETQYF
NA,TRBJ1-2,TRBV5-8,TGTGCCAGCAGCTTGTACAGGGCAATGTATGGCTACACCTTC,CASSLYRAMYGYTF
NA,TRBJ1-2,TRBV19,TGTGCCAGTAGTCGCGGATATAACTATGGCTACACCTTC,CASSRGYNYGYTF
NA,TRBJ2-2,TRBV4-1,TGCGCCAGCAGCCAAGGGGGACAAGATACGAGGGAGCTGTTTTTT,CASSQGGQDTRELFF
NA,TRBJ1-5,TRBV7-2,TGTGCCAGCAGCCTCCTACCGTTCTATAGCAATCAGCCCCAGCATTTT,CASSLLPFYSNQPQHF
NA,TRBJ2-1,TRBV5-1,TGCGCCAGCAGCTCAGGGACTTACAATGAGCAGTTCTTC,CASSSGTYNEQFF
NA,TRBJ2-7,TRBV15,TGTGCCACCAGCAGAGATTCGTCCTACGAGCAGTACTTC,CATSRDSSYEQYF
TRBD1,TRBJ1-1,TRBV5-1,TGCGCCAGCAGCCACACAGGGGAGAGTTTTACTGAAGCTTTCTTT,CASSHTGESFTEAFF
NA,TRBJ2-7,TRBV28,TGTGCCAGCAGTTTACTGAAGCAGGGGACCGACGAGCAGTACTTC,CASSLLKQGTDEQYF
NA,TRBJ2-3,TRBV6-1,TGTGCCAGCAGTGAAGGGACTAATAGAGATACGCAGTATTTT,CASSEGTNRDTQYF
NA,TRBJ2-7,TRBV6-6,TGTGCCAGCAGGACCGGGGGTGACCCCTGGGAGCAGTACTTC,CASRTGGDPWEQYF
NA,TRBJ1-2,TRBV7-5,TGTGTCAGAAGCTTAATCCGGACAGGAGCTAACTATGGCTACACCTTC,CVRSLIRTGANYGYTF
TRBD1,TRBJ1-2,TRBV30,TGTGCCTGGAATGTCGGGACAGGGAAGATTGGCTACACCTTC,CAWNVGTGKIGYTF
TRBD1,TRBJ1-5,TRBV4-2,TGTGCCAGCAGCCAAGATGCCCCCGGACAGGCCTATAGCAATCAGCCCCAGCATTTT,CASSQDAPGQAYSNQPQHF
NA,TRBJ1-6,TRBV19,TGTGCCGGCCGACAGGACTATAATTCACCCCTCCACTTT,CAGRQDYNSPLHF
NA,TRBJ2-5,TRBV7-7,TGTGCCAGCAGTTTAGGTCCCAGGGGCGAGGAGACCCAGTACTTC,CASSLGPRGEETQYF
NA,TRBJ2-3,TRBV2,TGTGCCAGCAGAAAAGCGGGTGGCTCGACAGATACGCAGTATTTT,CASRKAGGSTDTQYF
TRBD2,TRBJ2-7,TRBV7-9,TGTGCCAGCAGCTTTAGCGGGAGTAGGTCCTACGAGCAGTACTTC,CASSFSGSRSYEQYF
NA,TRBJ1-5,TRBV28,TGTGCCAGCAGCCCCGCGCAGGGTACTAATCAGCCCCAGCATTTT,CASSPAQGTNQPQHF
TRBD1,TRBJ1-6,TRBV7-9,TGTGCCAGCAGAATATATCCGGGACAGGATGATTCACCCCTCCACTTT,CASRIYPGQDDSPLHF
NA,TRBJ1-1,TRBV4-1,TGCGCCAGCAGCCAAGATCTACAGCTGTCTGAAGCTTTCTTT,CASSQDLQLSEAFF
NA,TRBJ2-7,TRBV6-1,TGTGCCAGCAGTGATAGGGGCGGCGAGCAGTACTTC,CASSDRGGEQYF